This TCR beta chain was identified in a study of TIL therapy for anti-PD-1-resistant metastatic lung cancer. Study-level background: Tumor harvest preceded PD-1/PD-L1 blockade, followed by nivolumab treatment.

Time point noted: pre-treatment sample, taken before nivolumab and TIL therapy. Stage 4 NSCLC adults joined between 2017 and January 2020. Findings and caveats of the study: The baseline peripheral repertoire was partially replaced by infused TIL clonotypes that later decayed. This highly selected cohort may not generalize to typical lung cancer patients.

Points on this clone: What it recognizes is unknown.

CDR3 length equals 15 residues. The germline V gene has CDR1 SGHTS and CDR2 YDEGEE. V gave up 7 bases and J gave up 4 bases; unmatched junction bases: 7. Sequencing used immunoSEQ v3. Only in-frame clones appear in the TCRdb table, and some are missing; sequencing was by immunoSEQ multiplex PCR. The sample yields just under 60,000 clones, 73% seen once. This specimen consisted of blood, obtained at baseline. The sequence came from a person aged 25 to 79 with non-small cell lung cancer. The J gene is TRBJ2-2, the V gene TRBV5-8; the match to TRBD1 covers 10 bases. The CDR3 coding sequence is TGTGCCAGCTCCCGCCGGGACAGGGGCACCGGGGAGCTGTTTTTT. This gives the protein CASSRRDRGTGELFF.